One and the same sample provided the 7 T cell receptor beta chains below, sequenced in a study of blood T cell repertoires in COVID-19. Data came from immunoSEQ multiplex PCR; TCRdb stores just in-frame clones and leaves some out. This sample has some 89,000 clones, with around 80% found just once. Sequencing input: peripheral blood. These receptors came from an elderly woman with acute or convalescent COVID-19.

The chain employs TRBV10-3 and TRBJ2-2, with 10 bases aligning to TRBD2. The V segment lost 5 bases and the J segment 0 bases; nucleotides outside the gene matches: 0. CDR3 length: 15 residues. Germline values: CDR1 ENHRY, CDR2 SYGVKD. The CDR3 loop is CAISLAGANTGELFF. The CDR3, as DNA: TGTGCCATCAGTCTAGCGGGGGCGAACACCGGGGAGCTGTTTTTT.

This clone was seen a single time. J is TRBJ2-3 and V is TRBV4-2, with TRBD2 matching 13 bases. Germline CDR1 and CDR2: LGHNA and YNFKEQ. Trimming removed 0 bases from V and 1 base from J; junction bases left unmatched: 4. The length of the CDR3 is 18 residues. The CDR3 loop reads CASSQELAGGPGTDTQYF. In DNA form, the CDR3 reads TGTGCCAGCAGCCAAGAACTAGCGGGGGGGCCGGGCACAGATACGCAGTATTTT.

In this sample, this clone turned up once. This rearrangement joins TRBV28 to TRBJ2-7, with TRBD2 matching 9 bases. CDR3 length equals 15 residues. Germline V gives CDR1 MDHEN, CDR2 SYDVKM. Trimming cost V 7 bases and J 2 bases; bases outside gene matches: 9. Written as DNA, the CDR3 is TGTGCCAGCACCCAGGGCACTAGCGGGCCCTACGAGCAGTACTTC. Protein sequence: CASTQGTSGPYEQYF.

The rearrangement uses TRBV14 and TRBJ1-1; no firm D call. From germline, CDR1 is SGHDN and CDR2 FVKESK. This CDR3 has 12 residues. V gave up 4 bases and J gave up 2 bases, with 5 bases separating them. The CDR3: CASSRTNTEAFF. CDR3 nucleotides: TGTGCCAGCAGCCGGACTAACACTGAAGCTTTCTTT.

The CDR3 nucleotides are TGTGCCAGCAGTGAAGCGCTGGGGGCGGGTGGCTACACCTTC. It encodes CASSEALGAGGYTF. This chain links TRBV2 with TRBJ1-2; tentatively, D is TRBD1 (6 bases). The CDR3 is 14 amino acids. V lost 0 bases and J 7 bases, leaving 12 bases between the germline ends. Germline lookup yields CDR1 SNHLY and CDR2 FYNNEI.

The chain employs TRBV12-3 or TRBV12-4 and TRBJ1-1, with unresolved D. V lost 3 bases to trimming and J lost 4 bases, with 9 bases between them. CDR3 length equals 13 residues. The CDR3 protein is CASSLRGSTEAFF. As DNA, the CDR3 is TGTGCCAGCAGTTTGCGTGGTAGCACTGAAGCTTTCTTT.

The rearrangement uses TRBV4-1 and TRBJ2-1; D is perhaps TRBD1 (6 bases). CDR1 MGHRA and CDR2 YSYEKL come from the germline V gene. The CDR3 length is 13 residues. V dropped 0 bases and J dropped 12 bases, with 12 bases sitting between them. For the CDR3, the DNA is TGCGCCAGCAGCCAAGAGGAGCGCAGGGGGCAGTTCTTC. Translation gives CASSQEERRGQFF.